This TCR beta chain was found in a study of cytomegalovirus exposure and HLA in healthy donors. The PCR had 60 Vbeta and 13 Jbeta primers. Clones were read by immunoSEQ multiplex PCR, and TCRdb kept only the in-frame ones, dropping some. The sample includes approximately 120,000 clones, 75% to 90% seen only once; the top ten take 15% to 25%. Germline V lookup: CDR1 MGHRA, CDR2 YSYEKL. The CDR3 extends over 14 amino acids. The V end was cut by 0 bases, the J end by 7 bases, with 12 bases between. Study-level results: The records held CMV serostatus as the only immune exposure information.

On this clone itself: Its antigen remains unknown.

The rearrangement joins TRBV4-1 to TRBJ1-2; unclear D gene. This TCR was recovered from a man aged 18-30 years in good health and CMV-seropositive. The sample taken for sequencing was PBMCs. The CDR3 protein is CASSQDARNTGYTF. The CDR3 region has the DNA TGCGCCAGCAGCCAAGATGCGAGGAATACTGGCTACACCTTC.